One sample yielded the 25 T cell receptor beta chains listed below, sequenced in a study of Graves' ophthalmopathy and Graves' hyperthyroidism. Amplified material comprised TCR beta CDR3 regions derived from RNA transcripts. Second-round multiplex PCR followed a first-round RT-PCR using HTBI primers. TCRdb processed the multiplex PCR reads anew with MiXCR; each CDR3 protein has one entry. This sample has 500,000 to 600,000 distinct CDR3 sequences; under 45% occur once, and the top ten carry around 4%. The sequencing sample was made of peripheral blood or thyroid tissue (not recorded which). All receptors derive from an adult man with Graves' hyperthyroidism.

The rearrangement uses TRBV20-1 and TRBJ1-5; D unclear. The germline gives CDR1 DFQATT, CDR2 SNEGSKA (reference sequence). The CDR3 covers 13 residues. V dropped 3 bases and J dropped 11 bases, with 17 bases sitting between them. This CDR3 reads CSASRAVRETQHF. The CDR3 DNA reads TGCAGTGCTAGTCGGGCGGTGAGGGAGACCCAGCATTTT.

V is TRBV10-1 and J is TRBJ2-5; 9 bases are shared with TRBD2. The germline CDR1 and CDR2 sequences are WNHNN and SYGVQD (reference sequence). Trimming at V came to 2 bases and at J to 2 bases, leaving 6 bases not matched to a gene. This CDR3 has 16 residues. Here the CDR3 reads CASSEVVAGEQETQYF. CDR3 nucleotide sequence: TGCGCCAGCAGTGAGGTGGTAGCGGGAGAGCAAGAGACCCAGTACTTC.

As regards this clonotype: This is likely a read error, given that the CDR3 carries no conserved phenylalanine or tryptophan at its end. The rearrangement joins TRBV15 to TRBJ1-1; D ambiguous. CDR3 length equals 13 residues. Trimming left V 7 bases short and J 0 bases short, with 9 bases between. CDR1 LNHNV and CDR2 YYDKDF come from the germline V gene (reference sequence). Written as DNA, the CDR3 is TGTGCCACCATCAACACCCTGAACACTGAAGCTTTCCTT. It specifies CATINTLNTEAFL.

This clonotype showed up many times. This rearrangement joins TRBV3-1 to TRBJ1-2; D perhaps matches TRBD1 (6 bases). This CDR3 spans 13 amino acids. From germline, CDR1 is LGHDT and CDR2 YNNKEL (reference sequence). V gave up 0 bases and J gave up 13 bases, with 15 bases separating them. The chain's CDR3 is CASSQDRGGTITF. In nucleotides, the CDR3 is TGTGCCAGCAGCCAAGATCGGGGGGGGACAATCACCTTC.

Only one count was recorded for this clonotype. Its ends do not fully match the called genes, so a read error is possible. The rearrangement uses TRBV29-1 and TRBJ2-1, with 10 bases matching TRBD2. Germline V gives CDR1 SQVTM, CDR2 ANQGSEA. The CDR3 extends over 17 amino acids. This chain's CDR3 is CSVEGGTSVPSYNEQFF. CDR3 DNA: TGCAGCGTCGAAGGGGGGACTAGCGTACCCTCCTACAATGAGCAGTTCTTC.

The chain couples TRBV30 to TRBJ2-2; D not resolved. Looked up from germline, CDR1 is GTSNPN and CDR2 is SVGIG (reference sequence). This CDR3 comprises 12 residues. Trimming shortened V by 1 base and J by 6 bases, and 6 bases separated the two germline ends. For the CDR3, the DNA is TGTGCCTGGAGTGAGCCCCCCGGGGAGCTGTTTTTT. Encoded protein: CAWSEPPGELFF.

Ten or more counts support this clonotype. This sequence joins TRBV14 and TRBJ2-5; D may be TRBD1 or TRBD2 (6 bases each). V was clipped by 0 bases and J by 2 bases, with 10 bases between them. The CDR3 spans 15 residues. In germline, CDR1 is SGHDN, CDR2 FVKESK. The chain's CDR3 is CASSQDRGGQETQYF. The CDR3 coding sequence is TGTGCCAGCAGCCAAGATAGAGGGGGGCAAGAGACCCAGTACTTC.

This clonotype was recorded at least ten times. The V and J genes are TRBV10-3 and TRBJ1-1; D remains ambiguous. This CDR3 comprises 15 residues. Germline loops: CDR1 ENHRY, CDR2 SYGVKD. V shed 0 bases and J shed 3 bases, with 11 bases lying between them. The CDR3 DNA is TGTGCCATCAGTGAGTCCCCGGTGAGGTACACTGAAGCTTTCTTT. Encoded protein: CAISESPVRYTEAFF.

V is TRBV19 and J is TRBJ1-5; TRBD1 aligns across 8 bases. The CDR3 spans 17 residues. Germline V gene lookup returns CDR1 LNHDA and CDR2 SQIVND (reference sequence). The J segment lost 0 bases and the V segment lost 9 bases, leaving 13 bases of the junction unmatched. CDR3 nucleotide sequence: TGTGCCAGCTTAAGTCGGACAGGGAGCAGTAGCAATCAGCCCCAGCATTTT. Translated, it gives CASLSRTGSSSNQPQHF.

V gene TRBV7-9 combines with J gene TRBJ2-7, with TRBD1 matching 10 bases. The V segment lost 6 bases and the J segment 0 bases; nucleotides outside the gene matches: 20. CDR1 is SEHNR, CDR2 FQNEAQ, per germline (reference sequence). The CDR3 has 20 residues. CDR3 region: CASSLFSGTGEFRSSYEQYF. As DNA, the CDR3 is TGTGCCAGCAGTTTATTCTCCGGGACAGGGGAGTTTCGGTCCTCCTACGAGCAGTACTTC.

This clonotype occurred many times. The gene calls are TRBV20-1 and TRBJ2-5; D is possibly TRBD1 (6 bases). Germline CDR1 reads DFQATT; CDR2 reads SNEGSKA (reference sequence). The CDR3 has 13 residues. Deletions cut 3 bases from V and 2 bases from J, with 10 bases between. CDR3 coding DNA: TGCAGTGCTAGTCTCGGACAGCAAGAGACCCAGTACTTC. Translated: CSASLGQQETQYF.

This clonotype was detected many times. Here the CDR3 DNA reads TGCAGTGCTAGTTTCGATGAACCCTACGAGCAGTACTTC. Protein sequence: CSASFDEPYEQYF. The V and J genes are TRBV20-1 and TRBJ2-7, with D uncertain. Trimming took off 3 bases at V and 2 bases at J, with 11 bases between the two ends. In germline, CDR1 is DFQATT, CDR2 SNEGSKA (reference sequence). The length of the CDR3 is 13 residues.

The chain uses TRBV24-1 and TRBJ2-7; 8 nucleotides match TRBD2. Trimming took 2 bases from V and 0 from J; bases not matched to a gene: 2. CDR1 is KGHDR and CDR2 is SFDVKD in the germline V gene. The length of the CDR3 is 15 residues. The CDR3 protein is CATSDSGTSSYEQYF. As DNA, the CDR3 is TGTGCCACCAGTGATTCCGGGACTAGCTCCTACGAGCAGTACTTC.

This clonotype was detected a few times. This sequence joins TRBV4-2 and TRBJ2-2; D not certain. V was trimmed by 1 base and J by 2 bases, leaving 5 bases between them. The CDR3 is 14 amino acids. CDR1 is LGHNA, CDR2 YNFKEQ, per germline. The CDR3 DNA sequence: TGTGCCAGCAGCCAAGTCTCCAACACCGGGGAGCTGTTTTTT. Its translation: CASSQVSNTGELFF.

This clonotype was counted ten times or more. This chain links TRBV20-1 with TRBJ1-6; unclear D gene. CDR3 size: 18 residues. CDR1 and CDR2 from the germline V gene are DFQATT and SNEGSKA (reference sequence). Trimming left V 0 bases short and J 4 bases short, with 19 bases between. The CDR3 coding sequence is TGCAGTGCTAGAGATCTGGCAGAACAGCAACTTTATAATTCACCCCTCCACTTT. Translation gives CSARDLAEQQLYNSPLHF.

The CDR3 DNA reads as TGTGCCAGCAGTGAAGCGGGGGCCACAGATACGCAGTATTTT. Its protein product is CASSEAGATDTQYF. The chain carries TRBV2 and TRBJ1-5, with D perhaps matching TRBD1 (6 bases). The end of the DNA aligns better with TRBJ2-3, so the J call may be wrong. The germline V gene encodes CDR1 SNHLY and CDR2 FYNNEI. CDR3 length equals 14 residues.

This chain links TRBV13 with TRBJ2-7; possibly TRBD1 or TRBD2 for D (7 bases each). CDR3 size: 11 residues. V shed 10 bases and J shed 6 bases, with 13 bases lying between them. Germline CDR1 reads PRHDT; CDR2 reads FYEKMQ (reference sequence). The DNA of the CDR3 is TGTGCCATCAGGGGGGGGATCGAGCAGTACTTC. Its protein product is CAIRGGIEQYF. Drawing the rest from reference TRBV13 and TRBJ2-7, the complete variable domain is AAGVIQSPRHLIKEKRETATLKCYPIPRHDTVYWYQQGPGQDPQFLISFYEKMQSDKGSIPDRFSAQQFSDYHSELNMSSLELGDSALYFCAIRGGIEQYFGPGTRLTVT.

This clonotype was counted at least ten times. CDR3 residues: CASSQNVQDAGANVLTF. CDR3 in DNA: TGTGCCAGCAGTCAAAATGTACAGGACGCTGGGGCCAACGTCCTGACTTTC. The chain employs TRBV11-2 and TRBJ2-6, with D perhaps TRBD1 (5 bases). Germline assignment: CDR1 SGHAT and CDR2 FQNNGV. This CDR3 region has 17 residues. Trimming took off 6 bases at V and 2 bases at J, with 17 bases between the two ends.

The J gene is TRBJ2-7, the V gene TRBV7-9; 8 nucleotides match TRBD2. Germline loops: CDR1 SEHNR, CDR2 FQNEAQ (reference sequence). V was pared by 5 bases and J by 7 bases, with 13 bases of the junction left unmatched. This CDR3 contains 15 residues. The CDR3 loop reads CASSLFAGGSREQYF. CDR3 coding DNA: TGTGCCAGCAGCCTATTTGCGGGAGGAAGTAGAGAGCAGTACTTC.

The chain uses TRBV24-1 and TRBJ2-7; D is ambiguous. Between the trimmed V and J ends, which lost 8 bases and 2 bases, there was a span of 15 bases. The CDR3 runs 14 residues. The V gene's germline CDR1 is KGHDR and CDR2 SFDVKD. The CDR3 bases are TGTGCCACCAAGGGTCAAGGGTCGGCCTACGAGCAGTACTTC. This translates into CATKGQGSAYEQYF.

CDR3 DNA: TGTGCCACCAGTGATCTGTCCGGAACAGGCGACACCGGGGAGCTGTTTTTT. It translates to CATSDLSGTGDTGELFF. The rearrangement joins TRBV24-1 to TRBJ2-2; maybe TRBD1 (5 bases). CDR3 length: 17 residues. Germline-derived CDR1 and CDR2 are KGHDR and SFDVKD. Trimming stripped 3 bases from V and 3 bases from J, with 16 bases between.

This clonotype was picked up many times. V gene TRBV7-6 combines with J gene TRBJ2-7; the match to TRBD2 covers 8 bases. This CDR3 comprises 15 residues. Germline V gives CDR1 SGHVS, CDR2 FNYEAQ. V trimming: 5 bases; J trimming: 1 base; junction bases outside the gene matches: 7. The CDR3 sequence is CASSPRTSRSYEQYF. Here the CDR3 DNA reads TGTGCCAGCAGCCCCAGGACTAGCAGGTCCTACGAGCAGTACTTC.

This clonotype was seen only a few times. The V call is TRBV5-4, the J call TRBJ1-6; tentative D call: TRBD1 (6 bases). The CDR3 has 15 residues. The ends were cut back, 4 bases at V and 6 bases at J, with 14 bases in the middle. CDR1 and CDR2 from the germline V gene are SGHNT and YYREEE (reference sequence). CDR3 in DNA: TGTGCCAGCAGCCCCCAAGGGGGAGGTAATTCACCCCTCCACTTT. Residues: CASSPQGGGNSPLHF.

CDR3 coding DNA: TGTGCCAGCAGCGACCGGGCCGGGGGCCAAGAGACCCAGTACTTC. Protein sequence: CASSDRAGGQETQYF. The chain carries TRBV5-6 and TRBJ2-5, with D perhaps TRBD2 (6 bases). In germline, CDR1 is SGHDT, CDR2 YYEEEE. Trimming pared 4 bases from V and 1 base from J, leaving 14 bases between. This CDR3 comprises 15 residues. The complete variable domain, with remaining parts taken from reference TRBV5-6 and TRBJ2-5, reads DAGVTQSPTHLIKTRGQQVTLRCSPKSGHDTVSWYQQALGQGPQFIFQYYEEEERQRGNFPDRFSGHQFPNYSSELNVNALLLGDSALYLCASSDRAGGQETQYFGPGTRLLVL.

Comments on this clonotype: One junction end disagrees with the germline gene, perhaps due to a read error. V gene TRBV12-3 or TRBV12-4 combines with J gene TRBJ1-5; 7 positions agree with TRBD1. The CDR3 is 18 residues long. The CDR3 DNA follows: TGTGCCGGCAGTTTAATGTCCACAGGGGCCTATAGCAATCAGCCCCAGCATTTT. Protein sequence: CAGSLMSTGAYSNQPQHF.